The 26 T cell receptor beta chains presented below share a single source sample, sequenced in a study of beta chain features in type 1 diabetes. The investigators reverse transcribed all of the isolated RNA, so they sequenced expressed TCRB transcripts. Repertoires were generated with immunoSEQ multiplex PCR, while TCRdb's copy carries only in-frame clones and drops some. The sample lists hundreds of thousands of clones, about 32% occurring once. Input material: naive CD4+ T cells from blood. The receptor set was obtained from a man between 18 and 35 years old in good health.

This clone turned up a few times. CDR3 nucleotide sequence: TGTGCCTGGTGCGGGACTAGTAGGAATGAGCAGTTCTTC. Its translation is CAWCGTSRNEQFF. V gene TRBV30 combines with J gene TRBJ2-1; 8 nucleotides align to TRBD2. CDR3 length: 13 residues. V shed 5 bases and J 7 bases; nucleotides not matched to a gene: 7. In germline, CDR1 is GTSNPN, CDR2 SVGIG (reference sequence).

In nucleotides, the CDR3 is TGTGCCAGCAGCGTAGATGTGGGGTACACAGATACGCAGTATTTT. Translating it yields CASSVDVGYTDTQYF. The V call is TRBV9, the J call TRBJ2-3, with no clear D. This CDR3 has 15 residues. The V and J ends lost 0 bases and 2 bases respectively, with 10 bases between them. Germline-derived CDR1 and CDR2 are SGDLS and YYNGEE.

The chain couples TRBV7-9 to TRBJ2-2; 7 nucleotides align to TRBD2. The ends lost 5 bases at V and 4 bases at J; junction bases unmatched: 13. The CDR3 runs 17 residues. Germline V lookup: CDR1 SEHNR, CDR2 FQNEAQ (reference sequence). The CDR3: CASSEIPREAGTGELFF. The CDR3 nucleotides are TGTGCCAGCAGCGAAATTCCTCGGGAGGCCGGCACCGGGGAGCTGTTTTTT.

The chain combines TRBV7-2 with TRBJ2-5, with D maybe TRBD2 (6 bases). This CDR3 is 15 amino acids long. Trimming stripped 5 bases from V and 2 bases from J, with 15 bases between. CDR1 and CDR2 (germline): SGHTA, FQGNSA. CDR3: CASSPAGLVQETQYF. DNA for the CDR3: TGTGCCAGCAGCCCCGCGGGACTGGTACAAGAGACCCAGTACTTC.

In nucleotides, the CDR3 is TGTGCCAGCAGCTTAGATGGAGCGGGCGCCAAAAACATTCAGTACTTC. Its protein product is CASSLDGAGAKNIQYF. The chain joins TRBV7-2 to TRBJ2-4; D is perhaps TRBD2 (6 bases). The germline V gene has CDR1 SGHTA and CDR2 FQGNSA. This CDR3 spans 16 amino acids. V was clipped by 1 base and J by 1 base, with 11 bases between them.

In the case of this clone: An end of the junction differs from the germline gene, which may be a read error. The sample carries other DNA sequences with the same CDR3. This CDR3 is CSAQRTYEQYF. CDR3 bases: TGCAGTGCCCAGCGGACCTACGAACAGTACTTC. The chain joins TRBV20-1 to TRBJ2-7; D is possibly TRBD2 (5 bases). This CDR3 is 11 amino acids long. Germline V gene data show CDR1 as DFQATT and CDR2 as SNEGSKA (reference sequence).

The gene calls are TRBV9 and TRBJ2-2, with D unclear. Germline CDR1 and CDR2: SGDLS and YYNGEE. There are 14 residues in the CDR3. Between the trimmed V and J ends, which lost 3 bases and 4 bases, there was a span of 10 bases. The CDR3 sequence is CASSGYRGTGELFF. The CDR3 DNA is TGTGCCAGCAGCGGGTATAGAGGCACCGGGGAGCTGTTTTTT.

This clone was seen only a few times. This chain links TRBV15 with TRBJ2-7; D ambiguous. Germline CDR1 is LNHNV and CDR2 is YYDKDF (reference sequence). The V and J ends lost 0 bases and 2 bases respectively, with 11 bases between them. The CDR3 has 15 amino acids. For the CDR3, the DNA is TGTGCCACCAGCAGAGATCTTAGCAGACCCTACGAGCAGTACTTC. The encoded protein is CATSRDLSRPYEQYF.

V and J are TRBV7-2 and TRBJ2-7; TRBD2 is a possible D gene (5 bases). Trimming removed 0 bases at V and 3 bases at J, with 12 bases between. Per the germline V gene, CDR1 is SGHTA and CDR2 is FQGNSA. The CDR3 consists of 15 residues. This CDR3 reads CASSLAPTRSYEQYF. DNA for the CDR3: TGTGCCAGCAGCTTAGCCCCTACTAGGAGCTACGAGCAGTACTTC. Full variable domain (rest looked up from reference TRBV7-2 and TRBJ2-7): GAGVSQSPSNKVTEKGKDVELRCDPISGHTALYWYRQSLGQGLEFLIYFQGNSAPDKSGLPSDRFSAERTGGSVSTLTIQRTQQEDSAVYLCASSLAPTRSYEQYFGPGTRLTVT.

The gene calls are TRBV18 and TRBJ2-7; 7 bases are a match to TRBD2. Germline CDR1 and CDR2: KGHSH and LQKENI. This CDR3 region has 15 residues. Trimming removed 4 bases from V and 5 bases from J; junction bases left unmatched: 11. The CDR3 DNA sequence: TGTGCCAGCTCACGAAGATGGCGGGAGCAAGACGAGCAGTACTTC. It specifies CASSRRWREQDEQYF.

The V call is TRBV30, the J call TRBJ2-7; tentatively, D is TRBD2 (5 bases). The CDR3 totals 14 residues. V shed 0 bases and J shed 0 bases, with 9 bases lying between them. CDR1 and CDR2 from the germline V gene are GTSNPN and SVGIG (reference sequence). The DNA of the CDR3 is TGTGCCTGGAGTGTACCTGCGGGCTCCTACGAGCAGTACTTC. Translation gives CAWSVPAGSYEQYF.

The chain employs TRBV25-1 and TRBJ2-3; TRBD2 is a possible D gene (5 bases). The CDR3 loop spans 14 amino acids. Germline V gene sequence: CDR1 MGHDK, CDR2 SYGVNS. The V gene lost 5 bases and the J gene lost 2 bases, with 11 bases spanning the gap. The CDR3 reads CASSPYGNTDTQYF. The CDR3 DNA follows: TGTGCCAGCAGTCCTTACGGGAACACAGATACGCAGTATTTT.

There are a few counts of this clone. The J gene is TRBJ2-2, the V gene TRBV7-6; no definite D call. V was shortened by 7 bases and J by 7 bases, with 13 bases between the two germline ends. This CDR3 is 13 amino acids long. Germline CDR1 SGHVS, CDR2 FNYEAQ. The CDR3 loop is CASTRTLGGELFF. The CDR3 DNA is TGTGCCAGCACCCGCACGCTGGGCGGGGAGCTGTTTTTT. The full variable domain, its missing parts supplied by reference TRBV7-6 and TRBJ2-2, is GAGVSQSPRYKVTKRGQDVALRCDPISGHVSLYWYRQALGQGPEFLTYFNYEAQQDKSGLPNDRFSAERPEGSISTLTIQRTEQRDSAMYRCASTRTLGGELFFGEGSRLTVL.

V and J are TRBV30 and TRBJ1-1; D gene uncertain. The germline gives CDR1 GTSNPN, CDR2 SVGIG (reference sequence). The germline V and J ends were trimmed by 2 bases and 4 bases, with 2 bases remaining between them. This CDR3 region has 10 residues. The CDR3 DNA follows: TGTGCCTGGAGTACCACTGAAGCTTTCTTT. Translating gives CAWSTTEAFF.

This clone turned up a few times. Different DNA sequences within this sample yield the same CDR3. The chain is built from TRBV29-1 and TRBJ1-1; possible D gene TRBD1, 6 bases. The CDR3 length is 12 residues. Deletions cut 4 bases from V and 2 bases from J, with 8 bases between. CDR1 is SQVTM and CDR2 is ANQGSEA in the germline V gene. CDR3 DNA: TGCAGCGTTGGGACAGTCAACACTGAAGCTTTCTTT. It is translated as CSVGTVNTEAFF.

This chain uses TRBV15 with TRBJ2-3; the match to TRBD2 covers 7 bases. J lost 4 bases, V lost 5 bases, and 6 bases had no gene match. The CDR3 spans 14 residues. Germline V lookup: CDR1 LNHNV, CDR2 YYDKDF (reference sequence). Here the CDR3 reads CATSSPRGADTQYF. The CDR3 DNA reads as TGTGCCACCAGCTCGCCCCGGGGGGCAGATACGCAGTATTTT.

This chain joins TRBV2 and TRBJ2-3, with TRBD2 identical over 8 bases. There are 12 residues in the CDR3. Germline V CDR1 and CDR2: SNHLY, FYNNEI. The J segment lost 5 bases and the V segment lost 11 bases, leaving 6 bases of the junction unmatched. In DNA form, the CDR3 reads TGTGCCCTCGGGCTAGCGGGAGATACGCAGTATTTT. It encodes CALGLAGDTQYF.

The chain links TRBV6-5 to TRBJ2-2; perhaps TRBD2 as D (6 bases). The CDR3 is 14 residues long. CDR1 and CDR2 from the germline V gene are MNHEY and SVGAGI. The germline V and J ends were trimmed by 7 bases and 1 base, with 10 bases remaining between them. The CDR3 sequence is CASTYGGNTGELFF. The CDR3 nucleotides are TGTGCCAGCACCTACGGGGGGAACACCGGGGAGCTGTTTTTT.

The gene calls are TRBV5-4 and TRBJ2-1; D gene uncertain. CDR1 is SGHNT, CDR2 YYREEE, per germline (reference sequence). There are 12 residues in the CDR3. Deletions cut 4 bases from V and 5 bases from J, with 7 bases between. The CDR3 sequence is CASSLDHNEQFF. In nucleotides, the CDR3 is TGTGCCAGCAGCCTGGACCACAATGAGCAGTTCTTC. Variable domain in full (rest from reference TRBV5-4 and TRBJ2-1): ETGVTQSPTHLIKTRGQQVTLRCSSQSGHNTVSWYQQALGQGPQFIFQYYREEENGRGNFPPRFSGLQFPNYSSELNVNALELDDSALYLCASSLDHNEQFFGPGTRLTVL.

The genes are TRBV15 and TRBJ2-1, with 7 positions matching TRBD2. The germline V gene encodes CDR1 LNHNV and CDR2 YYDKDF (reference sequence). CDR3 size: 15 residues. J lost 5 bases, V lost 0 bases, and 4 bases had no gene match. CDR3 coding DNA: TGTGCCACCAGCAGAGATCCCGCGGGAGACAATGAGCAGTTCTTC. Translation gives CATSRDPAGDNEQFF.

The chain couples TRBV5-6 to TRBJ2-1, with 9 bases lining up with TRBD2. This CDR3 is 15 amino acids long. The V and J ends lost 4 bases and 5 bases, in that order; junction bases with no gene match: 7. The germline V gene has CDR1 SGHDT and CDR2 YYEEEE. For the CDR3, the DNA is TGTGCCAGCAGCATGGGGACTAGCAGACACAATGAGCAGTTCTTC. It specifies CASSMGTSRHNEQFF.

This chain connects TRBV30 to TRBJ1-5, with 9 bases fitting TRBD1. Germline CDR1 GTSNPN, CDR2 SVGIG (reference sequence). Unmatched junction bases numbered 4, after V lost 5 bases and J lost 5 bases. The CDR3 is made up of 13 amino acids. The CDR3 coding sequence is TGTGCCTGGGCCTGGACAGGGGATCAGCCCCAGCATTTT. Its protein product is CAWAWTGDQPQHF.

The V gene is TRBV7-9, the J gene TRBJ2-3; TRBD2 matches at 9 bases. CDR1 SEHNR and CDR2 FQNEAQ come from the germline V gene (reference sequence). With V trimmed by 2 bases and J by 4 bases, 7 bases remained unmatched. This CDR3 contains 16 residues. In nucleotides, the CDR3 is TGTGCCAGCAGCTTAAATAGCGGGAGTGGGTCAGATACGCAGTATTTT. It codes for CASSLNSGSGSDTQYF. Full variable domain (rest looked up from reference TRBV7-9 and TRBJ2-3): DTGVSQNPRHKITKRGQNVTFRCDPISEHNRLYWYRQTLGQGPEFLTYFQNEAQLEKSRLLSDRFSAERPKGSFSTLEIQRTEQGDSAMYLCASSLNSGSGSDTQYFGPGTRLTVL.

The genes are TRBV7-2 and TRBJ2-1; TRBD1 matches 8 bases. CDR3 length equals 15 residues. Germline lookup yields CDR1 SGHTA and CDR2 FQGNSA. The trim removed 5 bases at V and 7 bases at J, leaving 10 bases unmatched. The CDR3, as DNA: TGTGCCAGCAGCCAAACGGACAGGGATGGGAATGAGCAGTTCTTC. Residues: CASSQTDRDGNEQFF.

The chain couples TRBV28 to TRBJ1-2; a possible D gene is TRBD1 (5 bases). Germline CDR1 is MDHEN and CDR2 is SYDVKM. V was trimmed by 7 bases and J by 8 bases, leaving 11 bases between them. This CDR3 region has 11 residues. CDR3 sequence: CASTGGKGYTF. CDR3 nucleotides: TGTGCCAGCACCGGGGGGAAGGGCTACACCTTC.

This rearrangement joins TRBV4-1 to TRBJ2-5; D is unresolved. Trimming took off 1 base at V and 2 bases at J, with 8 bases between the two ends. The CDR3 totals 14 residues. Per germline, CDR1 MGHRA and CDR2 YSYEKL. The CDR3 spells CASSQGPKQETQYF. The CDR3 nucleotides are TGCGCCAGCAGCCAAGGTCCCAAGCAAGAGACCCAGTACTTC.